Below, 9 T cell receptor beta chains from the same sample are listed, as sequenced in a study of shared clonotypes between healthy human individuals. Repertoires were generated with immunoSEQ multiplex PCR, while TCRdb's copy carries only in-frame clones and drops some. Here the sample spans over 1.5 million clones, 95% to 99% being singletons. Source material: naive CD4+ T cells sorted from blood. Sample subset: CD45RA+ positively selected. The origin of the receptors is a man aged 25 to 40 in good health.

The V gene is TRBV18, the J gene TRBJ2-1, with 12 bases fitting TRBD2. The CDR3 extends over 16 amino acids. Germline V gene data show CDR1 as KGHSH and CDR2 as LQKENI. V gave up 2 bases and J gave up 7 bases; unmatched junction bases: 6. Here the CDR3 DNA reads TGTGCCAGCTCACCATTACTAGCGGGAGGTTTAAATGAGCAGTTCTTC. Amino acid sequence: CASSPLLAGGLNEQFF.

The rearrangement uses TRBV5-1 and TRBJ2-7; D might be TRBD2 (6 bases). This CDR3 is 14 amino acids long. Germline V gene sequence: CDR1 SGHRS, CDR2 YFSETQ. Trimming removed 4 bases from V and 0 bases from J, with 11 bases in between. The CDR3 loop is CASSPDYRSYEQYF. In DNA, the CDR3 is TGCGCCAGCAGCCCGGACTACCGCTCCTACGAGCAGTACTTC.

This sequence joins TRBV19 and TRBJ1-5; no clear D gene. The germline V gene encodes CDR1 LNHDA and CDR2 SQIVND (reference sequence). This CDR3 is built from 17 residues. Trimming removed 4 bases at V and 4 bases at J, with 20 bases between. DNA of the CDR3: TGTGCCAGTAGTACCCCTGCCGAAGCTGCAAGGAATCAGCCCCAGCATTTT. Encoded protein: CASSTPAEAARNQPQHF. Looking up the rest from reference TRBV19 and TRBJ1-5 gives the full variable domain: DGGITQSPKYLFRKEGQNVTLSCEQNLNHDAMYWYRQDPGQGLRLIYYSQIVNDFQKGDIAEGYSVSREKKESFPLTVTSAQKNPTAFYLCASSTPAEAARNQPQHFGDGTRLSIL.

In the case of this clone: Different DNA sequences within this sample yield the same CDR3. The chain has TRBV7-2 and TRBJ1-2; unclear D gene. CDR1 is SGHTA, CDR2 FQGNSA, per germline. V lost 5 bases to trimming and J lost 2 bases, with 9 bases between them. The CDR3 runs to 13 residues. The CDR3 loop reads CASSPGRNYGYTF. The CDR3 region has the DNA TGTGCCAGCAGCCCCGGCCGGAACTATGGCTACACCTTC. The complete variable domain, with remaining parts taken from reference TRBV7-2 and TRBJ1-2, reads GAGVSQSPSNKVTEKGKDVELRCDPISGHTALYWYRQSLGQGLEFLIYFQGNSAPDKSGLPSDRFSAERTGGSVSTLTIQRTQQEDSAVYLCASSPGRNYGYTFGSGTRLTVV.

The chain links TRBV4-1 to TRBJ2-2, with D maybe TRBD2 (6 bases). The CDR3 has 17 residues. The V gene's germline CDR1 is MGHRA and CDR2 YSYEKL. Trimming took 1 base from V and 2 from J, leaving 14 bases between them. As DNA, the CDR3 is TGCGCCAGCAGCCAAGCGGGACTCCGGGACAACACCGGGGAGCTGTTTTTT. As protein: CASSQAGLRDNTGELFF.

This rearrangement joins TRBV6-4 to TRBJ2-7; 10 positions match TRBD2. CDR3 length equals 15 residues. V shed 4 bases and J 3 bases; nucleotides not matched to a gene: 6. Germline values: CDR1 MRHNA, CDR2 SNTAGT. The CDR3 coding sequence is TGTGCCAGCAGTGCCGGACTAGCGGCACACTACGAGCAGTACTTC. It is translated as CASSAGLAAHYEQYF.

This rearrangement joins TRBV7-2 to TRBJ2-3; tentative D call: TRBD2 (5 bases). This CDR3 is built from 14 residues. The germline V gene has CDR1 SGHTA and CDR2 FQGNSA. Trimming pared 5 bases from V and 2 bases from J, leaving 11 bases between. CDR3 loop: CASSRAGPTDTQYF. The CDR3 nucleotides read TGTGCCAGCAGCCGGGCGGGCCCCACAGATACGCAGTATTTT.

The rearrangement uses TRBV28 and TRBJ2-5, with TRBD2 matching 7 bases. J lost 5 bases, V lost 8 bases, and 5 bases had no gene match. This CDR3 has 12 residues. The germline gives CDR1 MDHEN, CDR2 SYDVKM. CDR3 protein: CASQAGWETQYF. The CDR3 DNA reads TGTGCCAGCCAAGCGGGATGGGAGACCCAGTACTTC. Full variable domain (missing parts from reference TRBV28 and TRBJ2-5): DVKVTQSSRYLVKRTGEKVFLECVQDMDHENMFWYRQDPGLGLRLIYFSYDVKMKEKGDIPEGYSVSREKKERFSLILESASTNQTSMYLCASQAGWETQYFGPGTRLLVL.

The V and J genes are TRBV4-1 and TRBJ2-3; D gene unclear. V was pared by 0 bases and J by 4 bases, with 11 bases between. The CDR3 totals 15 residues. Germline values: CDR1 MGHRA, CDR2 YSYEKL. The CDR3 DNA reads TGCGCCAGCAGCCAAGATTCAATGGGTGCAGATACGCAGTATTTT. Its protein is CASSQDSMGADTQYF.